This section outlines one T cell receptor (beta chain) sequence together with its context. The antigen remains unidentified. Germline trimming cut 6 bases from V and 6 bases from J; bases unmatched to any gene: 12. This CDR3 has 14 residues. Germline V lookup: CDR1 SQVTM, CDR2 ANQGSEA. The data were obtained in a study of response to subunit inactivated influenza vaccine. One entry per CDR3 protein, called by TCRdb with MiXCR from the RT-PCR reads. The repertoire holds more than 150,000 distinct CDR3 sequences, with around 8.8% as singletons. General study points: Authors proposed each seasonal influenza vaccination draws in few new T cells.

V gene TRBV29-1 combines with J gene TRBJ2-7, with 9 bases lining up with TRBD2. The sequence came from a man aged 50 to 60 who received an inactivated influenza vaccine. The sample consisted of non-naive T cells sorted from PBMCs, taken on the day of vaccination. The CDR3 here is CSVRGLAGLPEQYF. As DNA, the CDR3 is TGCAGCGTCAGGGGACTAGCAGGTTTGCCCGAGCAGTACTTC.